Below are 21 T cell receptor beta chains sequenced from a single sample in a study of cytomegalovirus exposure and HLA in healthy donors listed by TCRdb under 2017. The method was the immunoSEQ multiplex PCR assay. For the multiplex PCR, a mixture combining 60 forward primers for TCR Vbeta segments and 13 reverse primers for TCR Jbeta segments was used. TCRdb re-hosts the immuneACCESS table, in-frame sequences only. Its copies lack some clones; in the studies checked, an unresolved V gene accounts for under half of them, and the cause for the rest is not known. Across this sample there are about 150,000 clones, with around 82% seen only once. Roughly 5.9% of the sample lies in the top ten. Sequencing was carried out using PBMCs. The source of these receptors is a middle-aged woman in good health and CMV-seropositive.

A word on this clone: A read error may account for a junction end that differs from germline. The chain has TRBV5-4 and TRBJ2-2, with TRBD2 matching over 12 bases. CDR3 length: 16 residues. The germline V gene encodes CDR1 SGHNT and CDR2 YYREEE (reference sequence). In DNA, the CDR3 is TGTGCCTGCAGCCGACTAGCGGGAGAGTACACCGGGGAGCTGTTTTTT. Translating gives CACSRLAGEYTGELFF.

This chain links TRBV4-2 with TRBJ2-7; 8 nucleotides line up with TRBD2. This CDR3 contains 15 residues. Germline values: CDR1 LGHNA, CDR2 YNFKEQ. The trim removed 0 bases at V and 3 bases at J, leaving 4 bases unmatched. The CDR3 spells CASSQDRTSGYEQYF. As DNA, the CDR3 is TGTGCCAGCAGCCAAGATAGAACTAGCGGCTACGAGCAGTACTTC.

This chain joins TRBV11-2 and TRBJ1-1; the match to TRBD1 covers 7 bases. Losses at the gene ends were 5 bases for V and 0 bases for J; bases not matched to a gene: 9. The CDR3 has 16 residues. Germline CDR1 and CDR2: SGHAT and FQNNGV. In DNA form, the CDR3 reads TGTGCCAGCAGCCCAGACAGGGACTCCCTGAACACTGAAGCTTTCTTT. Translation: CASSPDRDSLNTEAFF.

This clone was detected once. The chain combines TRBV18 with TRBJ2-1; a weak D match, TRBD2 (7 bases). CDR3 length: 15 amino acids. The V end was cut by 0 bases, the J end by 6 bases, with 12 bases between. The germline V gene encodes CDR1 KGHSH and CDR2 LQKENI. The CDR3 DNA is TGTGCCAGCTCACCACCGGTGCGGGGGCTCAATGAGCAGTTCTTC. Its protein is CASSPPVRGLNEQFF.

This clone was counted once. The chain uses TRBV7-3 and TRBJ2-2; D remains ambiguous. The V gene lost 6 bases and the J gene lost 0 bases, with 11 bases spanning the gap. Germline-derived CDR1 and CDR2 are SGHTA and FQGTGA. The CDR3 consists of 15 residues. The CDR3 protein is CASRLSSSNTGELFF. The CDR3 bases are TGTGCCAGCAGGCTTAGCTCCTCGAACACCGGGGAGCTGTTTTTT.

The rearrangement joins TRBV25-1 to TRBJ1-2; 8 nucleotides agree with TRBD1. From germline, CDR1 is MGHDK and CDR2 SYGVNS. V lost 4 bases and J lost 1; bases outside the gene matches: 5. This CDR3 comprises 15 residues. CDR3 in amino acids: CASSARTGYNYGYTF. The CDR3 DNA reads as TGTGCCAGCAGTGCAAGGACAGGGTATAACTATGGCTACACCTTC.

V usage is TRBV29-1 and J usage is TRBJ1-2; D remains ambiguous. Germline V lookup: CDR1 SQVTM, CDR2 ANQGSEA. The ends were cut back, 8 bases at V and 2 bases at J, with 12 bases in the middle. CDR3 length: 12 residues. As DNA, the CDR3 is TGCAGCCCCTGGGAGGGAAACTATGGCTACACCTTC. This sequence encodes CSPWEGNYGYTF.

This clone showed up just once. The chain employs TRBV18 and TRBJ2-3; 8 bases match TRBD2. The V gene's germline CDR1 is KGHSH and CDR2 LQKENI. The length of the CDR3 is 14 residues. V lost 6 bases and J lost 4; bases outside the gene matches: 6. For the CDR3, the DNA is TGTGCCAGCTCGACATCGGGGGGGCCAGATACGCAGTATTTT. This gives the protein CASSTSGGPDTQYF.

This rearrangement joins TRBV27 to TRBJ2-7; tentative D call: TRBD2 (5 bases). V dropped 7 bases and J dropped 0 bases, with 10 bases sitting between them. The length of the CDR3 is 13 residues. Germline assignment: CDR1 MNHEY and CDR2 SMNVEV (reference sequence). The CDR3 bases are TGTGCCAGCACCAGGACTGACTCCTACGAGCAGTACTTC. It codes for CASTRTDSYEQYF.

This chain joins TRBV19 and TRBJ1-2, with 9 bases aligning to TRBD1. V was clipped by 5 bases and J by 8 bases; unmatched bases: 6. In germline, CDR1 is LNHDA, CDR2 SQIVND (reference sequence). The CDR3 contains 13 residues. The CDR3 coding sequence is TGTGCCAGTAGTGTGGGACAGGGTGGCGGCTACACCTTC. Translated: CASSVGQGGGYTF.

This rearrangement joins TRBV28 to TRBJ2-3; TRBD1 agrees at 11 bases. CDR3 length: 16 amino acids. The V gene's germline CDR1 is MDHEN and CDR2 SYDVKM. Trimming cost V 3 bases and J 6 bases; bases outside gene matches: 8. The CDR3: CASSLSGTGGVDTQYF. The CDR3 DNA reads as TGTGCCAGCAGTTTGTCCGGGACAGGGGGAGTGGATACGCAGTATTTT.

The chain is built from TRBV2 and TRBJ2-2; TRBD2 matches at 10 bases. This CDR3 comprises 17 residues. Germline V gene sequence: CDR1 SNHLY, CDR2 FYNNEI. The ends lost 7 bases at V and 0 bases at J; junction bases unmatched: 8. This CDR3 reads CASTISGRAANTGELFF. The CDR3 bases are TGTGCCAGCACGATCAGCGGGAGGGCCGCGAACACCGGGGAGCTGTTTTTT. The full variable domain, with the rest looked up from reference TRBV2 and TRBJ2-2, is EPEVTQTPSHQVTQMGQEVILRCVPISNHLYFYWYRQILGQKVEFLVSFYNNEISEKSEIFDDQFSVERPDGSNFTLKIRSTKLEDSAMYFCASTISGRAANTGELFFGEGSRLTVL.

This chain connects TRBV19 to TRBJ1-5; D unclear. Per germline, CDR1 LNHDA and CDR2 SQIVND (reference sequence). Trimming shortened V by 6 bases and J by 3 bases, and 9 bases separated the two germline ends. The CDR3 contains 13 residues. Here the CDR3 reads CASSGWANQPQHF. The DNA for the CDR3 is TGTGCCAGTAGCGGTTGGGCCAATCAGCCCCAGCATTTT. Complete variable domain (other parts from reference TRBV19 and TRBJ1-5): DGGITQSPKYLFRKEGQNVTLSCEQNLNHDAMYWYRQDPGQGLRLIYYSQIVNDFQKGDIAEGYSVSREKKESFPLTVTSAQKNPTAFYLCASSGWANQPQHFGDGTRLSIL.

V and J are TRBV9 and TRBJ1-2; D is perhaps TRBD1 (5 bases). The germline CDR1 and CDR2 sequences are SGDLS and YYNGEE. Trimming stripped 0 bases from V and 4 bases from J, with 13 bases between. This CDR3 contains 15 residues. CDR3 protein: CASSVDVGGVYGYTF. CDR3 coding DNA: TGTGCCAGCAGCGTAGATGTGGGGGGAGTCTATGGCTACACCTTC.

The gene calls are TRBV10-2 and TRBJ2-7, with 7 bases identical to TRBD2. CDR3 length: 17 amino acids. The V gene end was trimmed by 0 bases and the J gene end by 0 bases; junction bases not matched to a gene: 8. The germline V gene has CDR1 WSHSY and CDR2 SAAADI. CDR3: CASSESTPAGSSYEQYF. The CDR3 coding sequence is TGCGCCAGCAGTGAGTCGACTCCAGCGGGGAGCTCCTACGAGCAGTACTTC.

This chain links TRBV13 with TRBJ2-6; 14 nucleotides align to TRBD2. Unmatched junction bases numbered 11, after V lost 3 bases and J lost 4 bases. The CDR3 is made up of 20 amino acids. The germline gives CDR1 PRHDT, CDR2 FYEKMQ (reference sequence). The CDR3 region has the DNA TGTGCCAGCAGCTTCTTACCGGGACTAGCGGGAGTGGGGGGGGCCAACGTCCTGACTTTC. Its translation is CASSFLPGLAGVGGANVLTF.

V usage is TRBV4-1 and J usage is TRBJ1-4; 8 nucleotides match TRBD1. The CDR3 is made up of 15 amino acids. Germline V lookup: CDR1 MGHRA, CDR2 YSYEKL. V shed 3 bases, J shed 5 bases, and the junction held 5 bases outside the gene matches. CDR3 sequence reads: CASSHSTGVNEKLFF. The CDR3 nucleotides read TGCGCCAGCAGCCACTCGACAGGGGTGAATGAAAAACTGTTTTTT.

V is TRBV6-1 and J is TRBJ1-5; 9 bases map to TRBD1. Trimming at V came to 9 bases and at J to 5 bases, leaving 11 bases not matched to a gene. The CDR3 length is 15 residues. CDR1 and CDR2 from the germline V gene are MNHNS and SASEGT. The CDR3 region has the DNA TGTGCCAGGAGGGACAGGGTAAAATTCTATCAGCCCCAGCATTTT. This sequence encodes CARRDRVKFYQPQHF.

This clone occurred once. The J gene is TRBJ1-1, the V gene TRBV15, with D unclear. V lost 0 bases to trimming and J lost 1 base, with 3 bases between them. From germline, CDR1 is LNHNV and CDR2 YYDKDF (reference sequence). This CDR3 is built from 13 residues. Here the CDR3 DNA reads TGTGCCACCAGCAGAGAACAGAACACTGAAGCTTTCTTT. Translated: CATSREQNTEAFF.

In regard to this clone: A read error may produce the germline difference seen at one junction end. V gene TRBV15 combines with J gene TRBJ1-5, with D perhaps TRBD1 (5 bases). The V gene's germline CDR1 is LNHNV and CDR2 YYDKDF (reference sequence). The CDR3 loop spans 12 amino acids. CDR3 bases: TGTGCCACCAGCAGAGATTGGGGCCCTCCATATTTT. Its protein product is CATSRDWGPPYF.

The chain joins TRBV10-3 to TRBJ1-1; possible D gene TRBD1, 6 bases. Germline assignment: CDR1 ENHRY and CDR2 SYGVKD. CDR3 length: 12 residues. Trimming cost V 10 bases and J 3 bases, with 12 bases left between them. The CDR3 coding sequence is TGTGCCAGCGGGGGGCGGGACACTGAAGCTTTCTTT. Amino acid sequence: CASGGRDTEAFF.